This T cell receptor beta chain originates from a study of blood T cell repertoires in COVID-19. Overall study: Specimens from acute and convalescent COVID-19 originated in the United States, Italy and Spain.

TCRdb's copy holds only in-frame clones and misses some; the assay was immunoSEQ multiplex PCR. The sample holds about 150,000 clones; around 84% are singletons and the top ten take roughly 2%. CDR3 length equals 14 residues. The ends lost 6 bases at V and 6 bases at J; junction bases unmatched: 8. CDR1 LNHDA and CDR2 SQIVND come from the germline V gene (reference sequence). The chain is built from TRBV19 and TRBJ2-3, with 8 nucleotides matching TRBD1. The source of this sequence is a man in his 70s with acute or convalescent COVID-19. Sequenced: peripheral blood. This chain's CDR3 is CASRIRAGGDTQYF. CDR3 sequence (DNA): TGTGCCAGTAGAATCAGGGCAGGGGGCGATACGCAGTATTTT.